Here is one T cell receptor beta chain with its context. Antigen: not known. The CDR3 contains 13 residues. Trimming stripped 7 bases from V and 4 bases from J, with 14 bases between. Germline CDR1 SQVTM, CDR2 ANQGSEA. Clones were read by immunoSEQ multiplex PCR, and TCRdb kept only the in-frame ones, dropping some. Of 200,000 to 250,000 clones listed, over 75% are singletons. The data belong to a study of cytomegalovirus exposure and HLA in healthy donors. Whole-study findings and limits: The study listed 164 cytomegalovirus-associated TCR beta chains. The tendency of first-cohort TCR clusters to co-occur in the 120 or so validation repertoires emerged from a later analysis. In vitro experiments confirmed that a few CMV-associated chains were specific for CMV antigens. Most TCR sequences proved rare, with some public TCRs found in many donors.

The chain couples TRBV29-1 to TRBJ1-3; tentative D call: TRBD1 (5 bases). This sequence originates from a woman aged 18-29 years in good health and CMV-seropositive. Sequences were obtained from PBMCs. The CDR3 protein is CSDRGLSGNTIYF. The CDR3 nucleotides read TGCAGCGATAGGGGTCTCTCCGGAAACACCATATATTTT.